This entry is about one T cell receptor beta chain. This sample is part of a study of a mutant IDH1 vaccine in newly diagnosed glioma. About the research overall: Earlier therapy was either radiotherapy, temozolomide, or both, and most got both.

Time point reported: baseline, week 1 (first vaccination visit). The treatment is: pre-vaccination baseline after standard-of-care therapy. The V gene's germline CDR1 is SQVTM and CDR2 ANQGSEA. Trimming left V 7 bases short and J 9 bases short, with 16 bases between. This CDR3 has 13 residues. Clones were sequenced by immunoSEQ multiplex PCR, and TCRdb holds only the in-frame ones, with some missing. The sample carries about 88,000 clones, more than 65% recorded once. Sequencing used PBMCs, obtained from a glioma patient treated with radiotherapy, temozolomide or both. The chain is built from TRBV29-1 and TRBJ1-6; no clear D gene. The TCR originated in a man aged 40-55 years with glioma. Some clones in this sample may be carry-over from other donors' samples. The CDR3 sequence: CSGPPGETSPLHF. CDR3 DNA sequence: TGCAGCGGACCTCCCGGGGAAACTTCACCCCTCCACTTT.